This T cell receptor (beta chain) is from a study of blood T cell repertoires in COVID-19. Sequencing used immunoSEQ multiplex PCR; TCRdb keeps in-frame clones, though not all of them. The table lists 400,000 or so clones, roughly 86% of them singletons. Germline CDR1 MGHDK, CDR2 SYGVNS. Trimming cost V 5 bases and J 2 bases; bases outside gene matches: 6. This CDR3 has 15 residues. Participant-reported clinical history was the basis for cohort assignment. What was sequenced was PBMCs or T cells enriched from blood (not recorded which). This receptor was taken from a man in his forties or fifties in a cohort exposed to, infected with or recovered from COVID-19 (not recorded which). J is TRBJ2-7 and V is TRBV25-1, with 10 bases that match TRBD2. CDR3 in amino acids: CASSSGRAIPYEQYF. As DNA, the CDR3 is TGTGCCAGCAGTAGCGGGAGGGCCATCCCCTACGAGCAGTACTTC.